This TCR beta chain was found in a study of response to subunit inactivated influenza vaccine. Regarding the study as a whole: Few new T cells, the authors suggested, are recruited by each seasonal influenza vaccination.

As for this clonotype: The antigen remains undetermined.

TCRdb reanalysed the RT-PCR reads using MiXCR and keeps one entry per CDR3 protein. The sample includes around 750,000 distinct CDR3 sequences, 21% of them seen just once. The length of the CDR3 is 20 residues. CDR1 and CDR2 from the germline V gene are DFQATT and SNEGSKA (reference sequence). Trimming removed 0 bases from V and 2 bases from J, with 27 bases in between. The receptor was isolated from a man aged 50 to 59 who received an inactivated influenza vaccine. Sequenced here: PBMCs from blood, sampled more than 4 days after vaccination. V is TRBV20-1 and J is TRBJ2-3; D possibly corresponds to TRBD1 (6 bases). The CDR3 loop reads CSARDWGMGASTVYTDTQYF. The DNA of the CDR3 is TGCAGTGCTAGAGATTGGGGTATGGGGGCGAGTACGGTCTACACAGATACGCAGTATTTT.